This is a list of T cell receptor beta chains from one sample in a study of T cell responses to AZD1222 COVID-19 vaccine. Assay used: immunoSEQ multiplex PCR; TCRdb lists only in-frame clones, some missing. The sample holds more than 95,000 clones, roughly nine tenths seen once. Here the sequenced sample was peripheral blood, taken 28 days after the second AZD1222 dose. These receptors came from an adult who received the AZD1222 COVID-19 vaccine. Both conserved end residues are part of each CDR3. Each record gives: J gene, clone size, D gene, V gene, CDR3 DNA, CDR3 protein. D genes are given only for firm matches. Part of the rows lack a size; the others show once, few, many or a class for expanded clones.

>TRBJ1-4|.|TRBD1|TRBV6-1
TGTGCCAGCAGTGACACAGGGGTTGCAACTAATGAAAAACTGTTTTTT
CASSDTGVATNEKLFF
>TRBJ1-1|once|TRBD1|TRBV28
TGTGCCAGCAGTTCGCAGGGGGAAGGTGAAGCTTTCTTT
CASSSQGEGEAFF
>TRBJ2-7|once|TRBD2|TRBV3-1/TRBV3-2
TGTGCCAGCAGCCCGAGCCTAGCGGGAGGCATGATGGATGGGGAGCAGTACTTC
CASSPSLAGGMMDGEQYF
>TRBJ1-1|.|.|TRBV7-2
TGTGCCAGCAGCTTAGAGCCCGGGGGCGAGGAAGCTTTCTTT
CASSLEPGGEEAFF
>TRBJ2-7|.|.|TRBV12-3/TRBV12-4
TGTGCCAGCAGTTTAGCGGCTACCTACGAGCAGTACTTC
CASSLAATYEQYF
>TRBJ1-3|.|.|TRBV19
TGTGCCAGTACCCTTACCGGGGCTAAGAGCTCTGGAAACACCATATATTTT
CASTLTGAKSSGNTIYF
>TRBJ1-2|.|TRBD1|TRBV27
TGTGCCAGCAGTTTATCTAGGGACAGAATCTATGGCTACACCTTC
CASSLSRDRIYGYTF
>TRBJ2-1|.|TRBD2|TRBV9
TGTGCCAGCAGCGCTCCTTCGAGACTAGCGGGAGGGGGTCCAGATGAGCAGTTCTTC
CASSAPSRLAGGGPDEQFF
>TRBJ1-1|.|.|TRBV21-1
TGTGCCAGCACCAAGGGGTTGGGGGTCAACAGGGGTGAAGCTTTCTTT
CASTKGLGVNRGEAFF
>TRBJ1-2|once|.|TRBV7-8
TGTGCCAGCAGCTTCGTCGGGGCAGGCGGGGATGGCTACACCTTC
CASSFVGAGGDGYTF
>TRBJ1-3|once|.|TRBV28
TGTGCCAGCACCACCGGGACAAATTGGAACACCATATATTTT
CASTTGTNWNTIYF
>TRBJ2-1|.|.|TRBV18
TGTGCCAGCTCACCACCGAGGGGGACTCCATCCTACAATGAGCAGTTCTTC
CASSPPRGTPSYNEQFF